This T cell receptor (beta chain) was sequenced in a study of cytomegalovirus exposure and HLA in healthy donors. Overall study context: HLA-typed donors contributed about 85 million unique TCRs, which were held in an early data release.

At the time of sampling, donors were nominally healthy, though unrecorded immune exposures were likely. Study-level results: Most sequenced TCRs were rare (though some public TCRs occurred in many donors).

Unmatched junction bases numbered 5, after V lost 4 bases and J lost 1 base. Per the germline V gene, CDR1 is SNHLY and CDR2 is FYNNEI. The CDR3 extends over 16 amino acids. Primers: 60 Vbeta forward and 13 Jbeta reverse. The data were produced by immunoSEQ multiplex PCR, yet TCRdb's version contains in-frame clones alone and is incomplete. The top ten clones hold approximately 0.7% of a sample with about 180,000 clones, 65% to 80% of them seen once. This clone was seen only a few times. The antigen is unknown. The material sequenced was PBMCs. V usage is TRBV2 and J usage is TRBJ1-4; 8 bases are a match to TRBD1. The clonotype originates from a woman between 40 and 55 years old in good health and CMV-seronegative. CDR3: CASSARTGRTNEKLFF. CDR3 nucleotide sequence: TGTGCCAGCAGTGCAAGGACAGGGCGAACTAATGAAAAACTGTTTTTT. Full variable domain (missing parts from reference TRBV2 and TRBJ1-4): EPEVTQTPSHQVTQMGQEVILRCVPISNHLYFYWYRQILGQKVEFLVSFYNNEISEKSEIFDDQFSVERPDGSNFTLKIRSTKLEDSAMYFCASSARTGRTNEKLFFGSGTQLSVL.